This T cell receptor (beta chain) was found in a study of vaccination and CD4 T cells after COVID-19. Study details: Cells were stimulated with overlapping spike peptides from SARS-CoV-2, HCoV-NL63, HCoV-OC43 and HCoV-229E. Study-wide results and caveats: Detection of a median around 86% of reactive clones in convalescent patients was confined to the period after vaccination.

This CDR3 has 16 residues. V lost 5 bases and J lost 0; bases outside the gene matches: 7. CDR1 and CDR2 (germline): SGHTA, FQGTGA. In regard to this clonotype: Its antigen is currently unknown.

An Oncomine TCR Beta short-read assay was used to sequence the DNA from cultured CD4+ T cells. TCRdb called the PCR reads again in MiXCR, with one record for every CDR3 protein. The table lists about 18,000 distinct CDR3 sequences, roughly 60% of them singletons. Regarding treatment: roughly ten-day PBMC culture with coronavirus spike peptide pools or control peptides (ViraFEST assay). Positive PCR dates ranged from March to December 2020; these dates predated US Alpha, Beta and Delta variants. The culture of two million PBMCs per well included about 11 IU/ml IL-2 and about 9.8 ug/ml peptide pools. This TCR was recovered from a human donor who had recovered from COVID-19. The rearrangement joins TRBV7-3 to TRBJ2-3, with TRBD2 identical over 8 bases. The sequences come from CD4+ T cells from blood, cultured in vitro, collected before SARS-CoV-2 vaccination. Here the CDR3 DNA reads TGTGCCAGCAGCCCCAGGACTAGCATTAGCACAGATACGCAGTATTTT. Protein: CASSPRTSISTDTQYF.